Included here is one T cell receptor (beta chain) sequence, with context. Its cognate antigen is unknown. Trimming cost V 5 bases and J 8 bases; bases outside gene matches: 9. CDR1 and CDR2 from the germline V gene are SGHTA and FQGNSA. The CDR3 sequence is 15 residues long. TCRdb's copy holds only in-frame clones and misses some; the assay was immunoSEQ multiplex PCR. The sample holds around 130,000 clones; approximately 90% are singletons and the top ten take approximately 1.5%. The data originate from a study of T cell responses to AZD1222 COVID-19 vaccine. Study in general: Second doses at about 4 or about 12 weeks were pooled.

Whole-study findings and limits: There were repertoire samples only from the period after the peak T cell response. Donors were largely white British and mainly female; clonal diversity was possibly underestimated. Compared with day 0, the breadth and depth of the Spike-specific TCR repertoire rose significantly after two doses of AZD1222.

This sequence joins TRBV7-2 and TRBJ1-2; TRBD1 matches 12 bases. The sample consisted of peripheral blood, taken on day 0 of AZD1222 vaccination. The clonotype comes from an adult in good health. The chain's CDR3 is CASSVTGTGGGGYTF. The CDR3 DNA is TGTGCCAGCAGCGTGACCGGGACAGGGGGCGGGGGCTACACCTTC.